Included here is one T cell receptor (beta chain) sequence, with context. V was pared by 3 bases and J by 5 bases, with 10 bases between. The germline gives CDR1 LGHDT, CDR2 YNNKEL (reference sequence). This CDR3 is built from 13 residues. Seattle patients were enrolled while actively infected and followed longitudinally. In the original processing: Amplification of reference gene primers was used by the study to estimate nucleated cell counts. TCRdb keeps only in-frame clones here, not all; method: immunoSEQ multiplex PCR. V, J and clone size are those of that table, while D and trimming were read from the DNA. This table holds nearly 300,000 clones, about 88% found once. This specimen belongs to a study of blood T cell repertoires in COVID-19. Overall study: COVID-19 samples from acute and convalescent phases originated in the United States, Italy and Spain. From T cells, B-cell-depleted T cells, or PBMCs came the material, which was cDNA or gDNA.

The sequencing sample was made of peripheral blood. The sequence was collected from a human donor with COVID-19, enrolled during active disease. The donor label of this sample is uncertain. V gene TRBV3-1 (or the pseudogene TRBV3-2) combines with J gene TRBJ1-1, with D possibly TRBD1 on 5 matching bases. DNA of the CDR3: TGTGCCAGCAGCCACGCGGAGGGGACTGAAGCTTTCTTT. It encodes CASSHAEGTEAFF.